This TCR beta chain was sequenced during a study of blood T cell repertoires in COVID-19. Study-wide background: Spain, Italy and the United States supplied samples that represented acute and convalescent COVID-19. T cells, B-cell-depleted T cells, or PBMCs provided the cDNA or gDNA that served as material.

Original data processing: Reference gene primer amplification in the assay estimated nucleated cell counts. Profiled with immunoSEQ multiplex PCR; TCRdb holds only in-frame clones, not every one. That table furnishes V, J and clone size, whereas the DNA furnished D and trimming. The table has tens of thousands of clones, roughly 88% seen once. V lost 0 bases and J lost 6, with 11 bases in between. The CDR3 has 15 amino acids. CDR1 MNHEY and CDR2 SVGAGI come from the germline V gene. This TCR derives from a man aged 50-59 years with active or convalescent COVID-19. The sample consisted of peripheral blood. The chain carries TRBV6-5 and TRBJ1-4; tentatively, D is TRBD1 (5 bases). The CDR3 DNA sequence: TGTGCCAGCAGTTACTCGCGAGCAGGGTATGAAAAACTGTTTTTT. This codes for CASSYSRAGYEKLFF.